The 25 T cell receptor beta chains reported below all come from one sample, sequenced in a study of blood T cells in healthy people across ages. Then a second PCR, running roughly 7 to 11 cycles, was carried out with a sample-barcoded 5' primer and a J-beta primer mix. TCRdb re-analysed the 5' RACE reads in MiXCR, keeping a single row per CDR3 protein. The sample contains about 1.8 million distinct CDR3 sequences, around 50% of which appear only once. The sequencing sample was made of blood. These receptors all stem from a woman aged 40-49 years in good health.

The sample holds a few counts of this clonotype. V is TRBV20-1 and J is TRBJ2-5; D possibly uses TRBD1 or TRBD2 (5 bases each). The CDR3 runs to 15 residues. The V end lost 6 bases, the J end lost 5 bases, and 22 bases lay between the germline ends. Germline V gene data show CDR1 as DFQATT and CDR2 as SNEGSKA (reference sequence). The CDR3 region has the DNA TGCAGTGCCCCCGACGGAACACAGTGGGGGGAGACCCAGTACTTC. Translation gives CSAPDGTQWGETQYF.

The V gene is TRBV6-2 or TRBV6-3, the J gene TRBJ2-7; a possible D gene is TRBD2 (5 bases). V lost 2 bases and J lost 6, with 11 bases in between. This CDR3 region has 13 residues. Germline CDR1 and CDR2: MNHEY and SVGEGT. CDR3 residues: CASSYVGGSEQYF. CDR3 nucleotide sequence: TGTGCCAGCAGTTACGTAGGAGGCTCCGAGCAGTACTTC.

The sample holds a few counts of this clonotype. The chain combines TRBV29-1 with TRBJ2-6; no reliable D call. Between the trimmed V and J ends, which lost 0 bases and 0 bases, there was a span of 12 bases. CDR1 SQVTM and CDR2 ANQGSEA come from the germline V gene. The CDR3 contains 17 residues. CDR3 coding DNA: TGCAGCGTTGAAGAGAGCAGGATAAGCTCTGGGGCCAACGTCCTGACTTTC. The encoded protein is CSVEESRISSGANVLTF.

V gene TRBV28 combines with J gene TRBJ1-2; D may be TRBD1 (5 bases). Germline CDR1 is MDHEN and CDR2 is SYDVKM. The V gene lost 4 bases and the J gene lost 6 bases, with 21 bases spanning the gap. There are 16 residues in the CDR3. CDR3: CASSSLGRSQNNGYTF. The CDR3 bases are TGTGCCAGCAGTTCGCTGGGACGAAGCCAGAACAATGGCTACACCTTC.

With respect to this clonotype: A much larger clone sits a single nucleotide away, making a read error possible. The genes are TRBV5-1 and TRBJ2-1, with D possibly being TRBD1 (5 bases). The CDR3 is 15 residues long. CDR1 SGHRS and CDR2 YFSETQ come from the germline V gene. The V end was cut by 4 bases, the J end by 0 bases, with 11 bases between. This CDR3 reads CASSIDSSSYNEQFF. As DNA, the CDR3 is TGCGCCAGCAGCATTGACAGTAGCTCCTACAATGAGCAGTTCTTC. Supplemented by reference TRBV5-1 and TRBJ2-1, the full variable domain reads KAGVTQTPRYLIKTRGQQVTLSCSPISGHRSVSWYQQTPGQGLQFLFEYFSETQRNKGNFPGRFSGRQFSNSRSEMNVSTLELGDSALYLCASSIDSSSYNEQFFGPGTRLTVL.

The gene calls are TRBV4-1 and TRBJ1-5; tentative D call: TRBD1 (6 bases). V was trimmed by 6 bases and J by 3 bases, leaving 18 bases between them. The germline CDR1 and CDR2 sequences are MGHRA and YSYEKL. CDR3 length equals 16 residues. This CDR3 reads CASSLSETGLNQPQHF. The CDR3 nucleotides are TGCGCCAGCAGTTTGTCCGAGACAGGACTCAATCAGCCCCAGCATTTT.

In its sample, this clonotype was seen once. The chain recombines TRBV6-2 or TRBV6-3 with TRBJ2-1; 8 bases are shared with TRBD1. The length of the CDR3 is 13 residues. Germline lookup yields CDR1 MNHEY and CDR2 SVGEGT. V lost 7 bases and J lost 8; bases outside the gene matches: 7. The CDR3 loop reads CASNNAGGHEQFF. CDR3 DNA sequence: TGTGCCAGCAACAACGCAGGGGGCCATGAGCAGTTCTTC.

V is TRBV20-1 and J is TRBJ2-1; possibly TRBD1 for D (5 bases). Germline values: CDR1 DFQATT, CDR2 SNEGSKA (reference sequence). The CDR3 loop spans 11 amino acids. V lost 4 bases and J 9 bases, leaving 10 bases between the germline ends. CDR3 in DNA: TGCAGTGCTAAATTGGACACTGAGCAGTTCTTC. Protein product: CSAKLDTEQFF.

To note about this clonotype: Being one base from a much bigger clone, this may be a read error. The chain recombines TRBV12-3 or TRBV12-4 with TRBJ2-7, with no clear D. The better agreement between TRBJ2-5 and the DNA end casts doubt on the J call. The CDR3 has 11 residues. The CDR3 DNA reads TGTACCAGCAGTGCCAGGGAGACCCAGTACTTC. Translating it yields CTSSARETQYF.

The V and J genes are TRBV6-5 and TRBJ2-5, with D possibly matching TRBD2 (7 bases). Germline-derived CDR1 and CDR2 are MNHEY and SVGAGI. This CDR3 has 14 residues. Trimming shortened V by 1 base and J by 4 bases, and 10 bases separated the two germline ends. CDR3 DNA sequence: TGTGCCAGCAGTTACTGGGGGGGCACAGAGACCCAGTACTTC. Translating it yields CASSYWGGTETQYF.

The chain carries TRBV27 and TRBJ1-4, with 8 bases matching TRBD1. The junction had 8 bases not matched to a gene; V was cut back by 2 bases and J by 3 bases. Germline CDR1 and CDR2: MNHEY and SMNVEV (reference sequence). The CDR3 loop spans 17 amino acids. CDR3 bases: TGTGCCAGCAGTTTAGGACAGGGCGGGCTGGCTAATGAAAAACTGTTTTTT. Protein product: CASSLGQGGLANEKLFF.

This clonotype has just a few counts. In nucleotides, the CDR3 is TGCGCCAGCAGCCAAGGACGACAGGGCGAGCAGTACTTC. Translating gives CASSQGRQGEQYF. This chain links TRBV4-1 with TRBJ2-7; TRBD1 agrees at 7 bases. This CDR3 has 13 amino acids. Germline loops: CDR1 MGHRA, CDR2 YSYEKL. The trim removed 1 base at V and 6 bases at J, leaving 3 bases unmatched.

This clonotype has more than one count but fewer than ten. The J gene is TRBJ2-7, the V gene TRBV5-1; TRBD1 might be the D (5 bases). This CDR3 comprises 18 residues. Trimming removed 0 bases from V and 5 bases from J, with 24 bases in between. Germline V lookup: CDR1 SGHRS, CDR2 YFSETQ. The CDR3 loop reads CASSLEDSPLRISDEQYF. In DNA form, the CDR3 reads TGCGCCAGCAGCTTGGAAGACAGCCCCCTAAGGATATCTGACGAGCAGTACTTC.

Ten or more counts support this clonotype. The germline gene is not matched at one end of the junction; a read error may be the cause. The chain carries TRBV5-1 and TRBJ1-5; D not certain. The germline V gene has CDR1 SGHRS and CDR2 YFSETQ. CDR3 length: 13 residues. The CDR3 DNA follows: TGTGCCAGCAGCTTAGGCACCGATCAGCCCCAGCATTTT. Its protein product is CASSLGTDQPQHF.

The V and J genes are TRBV5-1 and TRBJ2-6; D is unclear. In germline, CDR1 is SGHRS, CDR2 YFSETQ. The ends were cut back, 2 bases at V and 4 bases at J, with 4 bases in the middle. CDR3 length: 13 amino acids. CDR3 amino acids: CASSFKGANVLTF. The CDR3 DNA reads TGCGCCAGCAGCTTCAAGGGGGCCAACGTCCTGACTTTC. The full variable domain, in which reference TRBV5-1 and TRBJ2-6 provide the parts outside the CDR3, is KAGVTQTPRYLIKTRGQQVTLSCSPISGHRSVSWYQQTPGQGLQFLFEYFSETQRNKGNFPGRFSGRQFSNSRSEMNVSTLELGDSALYLCASSFKGANVLTFGAGSRLTVL.

V and J are TRBV7-8 and TRBJ2-7; either TRBD1 or TRBD2 may fit D (5 bases each). The J call is in doubt because the DNA end fits TRBJ2-5 better. Germline-derived CDR1 and CDR2 are SGHVS and FQNEAQ. CDR3 length: 14 residues. CDR3 bases: TGTGCCAGCAGCTTGGGGGATGGAGGAGAGACCCAGTACTTC. The encoded protein is CASSLGDGGETQYF.

At least ten counts were recorded for this clonotype. The chain couples TRBV11-2 to TRBJ2-3; D uncertain. Germline CDR1 reads SGHAT; CDR2 reads FQNNGV. Trimming took off 2 bases at V and 0 bases at J, with 6 bases between the two ends. The CDR3 loop spans 14 amino acids. CDR3 DNA: TGTGCCAGCAGCTTATACCGGAGCACAGATACGCAGTATTTT. It specifies CASSLYRSTDTQYF.

This chain connects TRBV6-2 or TRBV6-3 to TRBJ2-7; no definite D call. The V end was cut by 5 bases, the J end by 0 bases, with 8 bases between. The CDR3 extends over 13 amino acids. Germline V lookup: CDR1 MNHEY, CDR2 SVGEGT. This CDR3 is CASSGPASYEQYF. The CDR3 nucleotides read TGTGCCAGCAGTGGCCCTGCCTCCTACGAGCAGTACTTC.

The V gene is TRBV28, the J gene TRBJ1-2; D call uncertain. With 7 bases removed from V and 5 bases from J, the gap between germline ends came to 20 bases. CDR3 length: 15 residues. CDR1 and CDR2 from the germline V gene are MDHEN and SYDVKM. This CDR3 reads CASTEEGDLGYGYTF. Here the CDR3 DNA reads TGTGCCAGCACTGAGGAGGGTGACCTGGGGTATGGCTACACCTTC.

V usage is TRBV5-6 and J usage is TRBJ2-3, with 13 bases matching TRBD2. The CDR3 runs 18 residues. J lost 2 bases, V lost 3 bases, and 9 bases had no gene match. Per the germline V gene, CDR1 is SGHDT and CDR2 is YYEEEE. This CDR3 is CASSSTGTSGEFTDTQYF. The CDR3 DNA sequence: TGTGCCAGCAGCTCGACCGGGACTAGCGGGGAGTTCACAGATACGCAGTATTTT.

This clonotype was observed a few times. V is TRBV27 and J is TRBJ2-7; TRBD1 matches at 8 bases. Germline CDR1 is MNHEY and CDR2 is SMNVEV (reference sequence). V trimming: 6 bases; J trimming: 0 bases; junction bases outside the gene matches: 7. This CDR3 region has 15 residues. CDR3 loop: CASRRQGLGSYEQYF. The CDR3 nucleotides read TGTGCCAGCAGGCGACAGGGGTTGGGCTCCTACGAGCAGTACTTC.

The chain uses TRBV7-2 and TRBJ2-4; unclear D gene. The last part of the DNA fits TRBJ2-7 better; the J call may be wrong. Per the germline V gene, CDR1 is SGHTA and CDR2 is FQGNSA. The CDR3 covers 12 residues. The CDR3 region has the DNA TGTGCCAGCGGCGCCCATCAATACGAGCAGTACTTC. Amino acid sequence: CASGAHQYEQYF.

The chain uses TRBV3-1 and TRBJ2-7; 9 bases align to TRBD1. Trimming cost V 0 bases and J 2 bases; bases outside gene matches: 17. The germline V gene encodes CDR1 LGHDT and CDR2 YNNKEL (reference sequence). The CDR3 runs to 20 residues. The CDR3 loop is CASSQDPRSGGTGMTYEQYF. CDR3 DNA: TGTGCCAGCAGCCAAGATCCAAGATCTGGGGGGACAGGGATGACCTACGAGCAGTACTTC.

The chain combines TRBV11-1 with TRBJ2-3, with 8 bases identical to TRBD2. CDR3 length: 17 residues. The V and J ends lost 2 bases and 6 bases, in that order; junction bases with no gene match: 13. The germline gives CDR1 SGHAT, CDR2 FQDESV (reference sequence). The CDR3, as DNA: TGTGCCAGCAGCTTAAGGCAAGCGGGGGCCGCACGGGATACGCAGTATTTT. Translated, it gives CASSLRQAGAARDTQYF.

The chain carries TRBV29-1 and TRBJ2-7; 8 nucleotides align to TRBD1. Germline trimming cut 3 bases from V and 3 bases from J; bases unmatched to any gene: 4. This CDR3 is 13 amino acids long. CDR1 and CDR2 from the germline V gene are SQVTM and ANQGSEA. Written as DNA, the CDR3 is TGCAGCGTTGACACAGGGACAGGCTACGAGCAGTACTTC. It encodes CSVDTGTGYEQYF.